This T cell receptor (beta chain) is drawn from a study of T-cell reconstitution after alpha-beta-depleted transplantation in children. Germline CDR1 is LGHNA and CDR2 is YNFKEQ. The CDR3 extends over 16 amino acids. Trimming removed 0 bases from V and 0 bases from J, with 10 bases in between. This clonotype was detected many times. Antigen unknown. Using unique molecular identifiers, the investigators prepared the TCRbeta library. TCRdb independently ran MiXCR on the PCR reads; one entry per CDR3 protein. This table holds about 250,000 distinct CDR3 sequences, approximately 24% found once. Study conclusions and caveats: Some patients showed high day-60 TCRbeta diversity, which derived from surviving recipient T cells and thymic progenitors.

The sample consisted of PBMCs, mostly from graft donor cells, taken 360 days after TCRalphabeta/CD19-depleted stem cell transplant. The V call is TRBV4-2, the J call TRBJ2-3, with D perhaps matching TRBD1 (7 bases). The TCR sequence derives from a female patient between 2 and 15 years old who had a stem cell transplant for congenital amegakaryocytic thrombocytopenia, so the T cells may come from the graft donor. The CDR3 sequence: CASSQDPGGSTDTQYF. DNA of the CDR3: TGTGCCAGCAGCCAAGATCCAGGGGGGAGCACAGATACGCAGTATTTT.